The 15 T cell receptor beta chains presented below share a single source sample, sequenced in a study of blood T cell repertoires in COVID-19. Produced via immunoSEQ multiplex PCR; TCRdb's table is partial and in-frame only. Among 150,000 to 200,000 clones listed, around 85% were seen once. Sequencing was performed on peripheral blood. The origin of the receptors is a woman of 80 years or more with acute or convalescent COVID-19.

The rearrangement joins TRBV6-5 to TRBJ1-2; unclear D gene. The CDR3 consists of 15 residues. Per germline, CDR1 MNHEY and CDR2 SVGAGI. Trimming cost V 2 bases and J 0 bases, with 10 bases left between them. Here the CDR3 reads CASSYVAVSNYGYTF. CDR3 in DNA: TGTGCCAGCAGTTACGTCGCAGTCTCTAACTATGGCTACACCTTC.

The chain recombines TRBV5-1 with TRBJ2-7; 12 bases are shared with TRBD1. The CDR3 contains 16 residues. Per the germline V gene, CDR1 is SGHRS and CDR2 is YFSETQ. V lost 1 base and J lost 3; bases outside the gene matches: 5. The CDR3 nucleotides are TGCGCCAGCAGCTTGTCGGGACAGGGGGCCTACTACGAGCAGTACTTC. Residues: CASSLSGQGAYYEQYF.

The chain combines TRBV27 with TRBJ1-1, with D perhaps TRBD1 (5 bases). Germline CDR1 is MNHEY and CDR2 is SMNVEV (reference sequence). The V gene lost 3 bases and the J gene lost 4 bases, with 15 bases spanning the gap. This CDR3 has 15 amino acids. Written as DNA, the CDR3 is TGTGCCAGCAGTTTCGCTAGGACGGGGGGCACTGAAGCTTTCTTT. It is translated as CASSFARTGGTEAFF.

The J gene is TRBJ1-6, the V gene TRBV7-9; TRBD1 matches 9 bases. Germline V gene data show CDR1 as SEHNR and CDR2 as FQNEAQ (reference sequence). V gave up 4 bases and J gave up 9 bases; unmatched junction bases: 7. This CDR3 region has 15 residues. CDR3 sequence: CASSSGQGIGSPLHF. The CDR3 coding sequence is TGTGCCAGCAGCTCCGGACAGGGGATCGGTTCACCCCTCCACTTT.

The V and J genes are TRBV27 and TRBJ2-6; D gene ambiguous. The germline V and J ends were trimmed by 6 bases and 4 bases, with 10 bases remaining between them. The CDR3 extends over 14 amino acids. Looked up from germline, CDR1 is MNHEY and CDR2 is SMNVEV (reference sequence). As DNA, the CDR3 is TGTGCCAGCAGCCCTGGCCCGGGGGCCAACGTCCTGACTTTC. This sequence encodes CASSPGPGANVLTF.

As DNA, the CDR3 is TGTGCCAGCAGCGTAGATTCGGGAGACATGAACACTGAAGCTTTCTTT. It encodes CASSVDSGDMNTEAFF. The chain carries TRBV9 and TRBJ1-1; D is undetermined. Germline CDR1 is SGDLS and CDR2 is YYNGEE. The CDR3 sequence is 16 residues long. Trimming took 0 bases from V and 0 from J, leaving 12 bases between them.

This chain connects TRBV18 to TRBJ2-3, with a weak D call TRBD1 (6 bases). CDR1 and CDR2 from the germline V gene are KGHSH and LQKENI. The length of the CDR3 is 16 residues. The ends were cut back, 3 bases at V and 1 base at J, with 14 bases in the middle. The CDR3 is CASSPRRQEGTDTQYF. Written as DNA, the CDR3 is TGTGCCAGCTCACCCCGCAGACAGGAGGGCACAGATACGCAGTATTTT. The full variable domain, rest sourced from reference TRBV18 and TRBJ2-3, is NAGVMQNPRHLVRRRGQEARLRCSPMKGHSHVYWYRQLPEEGLKFMVYLQKENIIDESGMPKERFSAEFPKEGPSILRIQQVVRGDSAAYFCASSPRRQEGTDTQYFGPGTRLTVL.

The chain couples TRBV12-5 to TRBJ1-5; D call uncertain. V lost 2 bases and J 2 bases, leaving 19 bases between the germline ends. The CDR3 is 18 residues long. Per the germline V gene, CDR1 is LGHNT and CDR2 is FRNRAP. As DNA, the CDR3 is TGTGCTAGTGGTTTGTCCCGGGAGCAGCCGAATCGCAATCAGCCCCAGCATTTT. Its protein product is CASGLSREQPNRNQPQHF.

The CDR3: CASSDREGSTLHF. The CDR3 DNA is TGTGCCAGCAGTGACAGGGAGGGGTCCACCCTCCACTTT. The rearrangement links TRBV6-1 to TRBJ1-6, with D maybe TRBD1 (5 bases). Germline V lookup: CDR1 MNHNS, CDR2 SASEGT. The V and J ends lost 3 bases and 14 bases respectively, with 14 bases between them. CDR3 length equals 13 residues.

The rearrangement joins TRBV3-1 (or the pseudogene TRBV3-2) to TRBJ2-1, with TRBD2 matching over 8 bases. In germline, CDR1 is LGHDT, CDR2 YNNKEL (reference sequence). The ends lost 6 bases at V and 9 bases at J; junction bases unmatched: 10. The CDR3 extends over 14 amino acids. This CDR3 reads CASSPREREIEQFF. The CDR3 coding sequence is TGTGCCAGCAGTCCACGGGAGCGGGAGATTGAGCAGTTCTTC.

This sequence joins TRBV7-9 and TRBJ1-2; D is unresolved. Germline CDR1 SEHNR, CDR2 FQNEAQ (reference sequence). The CDR3 is made up of 13 amino acids. V lost 10 bases and J lost 0, with 12 bases in between. CDR3 amino acids: CANATVSNYGYTF. CDR3 coding DNA: TGTGCCAACGCAACAGTTTCTAACTATGGCTACACCTTC.

The chain links TRBV4-3 to TRBJ1-4, with TRBD1 matching over 9 bases. The ends lost 1 base at V and 8 bases at J; junction bases unmatched: 8. CDR3 length: 16 amino acids. Germline CDR1 reads LGHNA; CDR2 reads YSLEER. CDR3 residues: CASSQAPGQGNEKLFF. The CDR3 nucleotides read TGCGCCAGCAGCCAAGCTCCGGGACAGGGTAACGAAAAACTGTTTTTT.

J is TRBJ2-4 and V is TRBV25-1; D not certain. CDR3 length: 12 amino acids. CDR1 is MGHDK and CDR2 is SYGVNS in the germline V gene. The ends were cut back, 2 bases at V and 6 bases at J, with 5 bases in the middle. In DNA form, the CDR3 reads TGTGCCAGCAGTGAACGCGGAAACATTCAGTACTTC. As protein: CASSERGNIQYF.

The chain has TRBV5-1 and TRBJ2-2; 12 positions agree with TRBD2. The CDR3 is 16 residues long. The germline gives CDR1 SGHRS, CDR2 YFSETQ. With 0 bases clipped from V and 5 bases from J, the junction kept 2 bases outside the gene matches. In DNA form, the CDR3 reads TGCGCCAGCAGCTTGGACGGACTAGCGGGAACCGGGGAGCTGTTTTTT. Protein: CASSLDGLAGTGELFF.

V gene TRBV3-1 (or the pseudogene TRBV3-2) combines with J gene TRBJ2-2, with D tentatively TRBD2 (6 bases). Germline V gives CDR1 LGHDT, CDR2 YNNKEL (reference sequence). The length of the CDR3 is 16 residues. The germline V and J ends were trimmed by 0 bases and 4 bases, with 12 bases remaining between them. The CDR3 loop is CASSQERGRPTGELFF. The CDR3 DNA reads as TGTGCCAGCAGCCAAGAGCGGGGTAGGCCCACCGGGGAGCTGTTTTTT.